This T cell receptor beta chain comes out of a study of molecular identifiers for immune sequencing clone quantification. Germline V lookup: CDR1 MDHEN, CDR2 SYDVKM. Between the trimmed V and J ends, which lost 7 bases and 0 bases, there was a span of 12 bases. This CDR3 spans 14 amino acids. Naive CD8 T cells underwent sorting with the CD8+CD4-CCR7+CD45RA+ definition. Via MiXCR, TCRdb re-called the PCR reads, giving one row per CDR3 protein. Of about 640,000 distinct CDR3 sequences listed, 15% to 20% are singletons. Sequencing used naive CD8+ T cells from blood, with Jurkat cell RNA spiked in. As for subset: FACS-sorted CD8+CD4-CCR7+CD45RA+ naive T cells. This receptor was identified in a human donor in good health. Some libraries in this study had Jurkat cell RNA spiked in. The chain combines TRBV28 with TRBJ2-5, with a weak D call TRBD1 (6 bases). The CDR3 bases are TGTGCCAGCAATCCGACAGGCTACCAAGAGACCCAGTACTTC. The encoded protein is CASNPTGYQETQYF.